These T cell receptor beta chains were read from a single sample in a study of identical twins. TCRdb redid the calling of the 5' RACE reads with MiXCR, one entry per CDR3 protein. The sample contains a few hundred thousand distinct CDR3 sequences, around 8.8% of which appear only once. The same sample was also used in a study of yellow fever vaccine responses in identical twins.

The sequencing sample was made of CD8+ T cells sorted from blood. The receptors originated from a woman between 18 and 30 years old in good health. The conserved cysteine and the conserved F or W are not part of the CDR3 here. The size of a clone is reported for some rows only, either as once, few or many, or as a class for expanded clones.

SVSRDLDTQY | TRBJ2-3 | TRBV29-1 | few
ASSLYGTRMVADTQY | TRBJ2-3 | TRBV5-1 | many
ASSSLGGRNEQF | TRBJ2-1 | TRBV7-8 | .
ASSLVGQGNDEQY | TRBJ2-7 | TRBV5-6 | many
ASSLGTGSNSPLH | TRBJ1-6 | TRBV2 | few
SVDVSGNEQF | TRBJ2-1 | TRBV29-1 | many
ASIEAGRLETQY | TRBJ2-5 | TRBV2 | few
ASTRGLAGYNEQF | TRBJ2-1 | TRBV5-6 | .
ASSQDSGRETQY | TRBJ2-5 | TRBV3-1 | .
ASSEVGGVRMETQY | TRBJ2-5 | TRBV6-1 | few
ASTTGPGELF | TRBJ2-2 | TRBV12-5 | .
ASRITGGLYEQY | TRBJ2-7 | TRBV27 | .
ASSRSGGATDTQY | TRBJ2-3 | TRBV11-2 | few
SVVLLAGTTDTQY | TRBJ2-3 | TRBV29-1 | many
SAREVLAGTNPSTYEQF | TRBJ2-1 | TRBV20-1 | few
ATKGRPNHNNEQF | TRBJ2-1 | TRBV15 | .
ASSEWTGRTGELF | TRBJ2-2 | TRBV2 | few
SARDQAGPSYEQY | TRBJ2-7 | TRBV20-1 | .
GGLAGEGTDTQY | TRBJ2-3 | TRBV20-1 | .
ASSEAGGEQY | TRBJ2-7 | TRBV7-8 | many
ASSQVFQGGYERY | TRBJ2-7 | TRBV4-3 | .
ASSEAGTSLEQY | TRBJ2-7 | TRBV2 | few
ASSQSGLAFSNYEQY | TRBJ2-7 | TRBV3-1 | few
ASTPGLAGASITDTQY | TRBJ2-3 | TRBV12-3/TRBV12-4 | few
AISSGVRAASTDTQY | TRBJ2-3 | TRBV5-6 | .
ASSTTGVKGVAF | TRBJ1-1 | TRBV7-9 | .
ASSQDEAYEQY | TRBJ2-7 | TRBV4-1 | .